This T cell receptor (beta chain) is drawn from a study of T cells in Graves' hyperthyroidism and ophthalmopathy. Graves' hyperthyroidism without ophthalmopathy progression within 18 months was termed stable. The study left out patients who had uncontrolled infection, other autoimmune disease, pregnancy or lactation. Findings of the study overall: Most thyroid clonotypes that were expanded above 0.001 also turned up in blood.

Details on this clonotype: Its antigen is not known.

Template material for amplifying TCR beta CDR3 regions consisted of RNA transcripts. Carried out on the TCR CDR3, a first-round RT-PCR used the HTBI primer set. Each CDR3 protein gets one entry after TCRdb re-called the multiplex PCR reads with MiXCR. The repertoire holds 750,000 to 950,000 distinct CDR3 sequences, roughly 40% seen once, with approximately 10% in the top ten. Material: blood. This sequence was found in a man younger than 30 with Graves' hyperthyroidism.

The CDR3 bases are TGCGCCAGCAGCTACGGGGACTCTTACTACGAGCAGTACTTC. Translation: CASSYGDSYYEQYF. This chain uses TRBV5-1 with TRBJ2-7, with TRBD2 as a possible D gene (6 bases). There are 14 residues in the CDR3. V was shortened by 3 bases and J by 3 bases, with 13 bases between the two germline ends. The germline CDR1 and CDR2 sequences are SGHRS and YFSETQ.